The TCR beta chain described here comes from a study of shared clonotypes between healthy human individuals. On the study more broadly: A donor's plate count was three for CD4 naive and three for CD4 memory; CD8 naive had two and CD8 memory one.

Naivety among CD8 cells was defined by CD45RO negativity and positive CCR7 selection, thereby excluding terminally differentiated effector memory CD45RA+ cells. Data came from immunoSEQ multiplex PCR; TCRdb stores just in-frame clones and leaves some out. This sample has around 620,000 clones, with around 95% found just once. The V and J ends lost 3 bases and 0 bases respectively, with 15 bases between them. The CDR3 covers 16 residues. Germline-derived CDR1 and CDR2 are SGHRS and YFSETQ. The receptor was isolated from a woman in her twenties or thirties in good health. The J gene is TRBJ1-1, the V gene TRBV5-1; D is uncertain. Input material: naive CD8+ T cells sorted from blood. For the CDR3, the DNA is TGCGCCAGCAGCTACCCCGGGTCGGACCTGAACACTGAAGCTTTCTTT. Its translation is CASSYPGSDLNTEAFF.